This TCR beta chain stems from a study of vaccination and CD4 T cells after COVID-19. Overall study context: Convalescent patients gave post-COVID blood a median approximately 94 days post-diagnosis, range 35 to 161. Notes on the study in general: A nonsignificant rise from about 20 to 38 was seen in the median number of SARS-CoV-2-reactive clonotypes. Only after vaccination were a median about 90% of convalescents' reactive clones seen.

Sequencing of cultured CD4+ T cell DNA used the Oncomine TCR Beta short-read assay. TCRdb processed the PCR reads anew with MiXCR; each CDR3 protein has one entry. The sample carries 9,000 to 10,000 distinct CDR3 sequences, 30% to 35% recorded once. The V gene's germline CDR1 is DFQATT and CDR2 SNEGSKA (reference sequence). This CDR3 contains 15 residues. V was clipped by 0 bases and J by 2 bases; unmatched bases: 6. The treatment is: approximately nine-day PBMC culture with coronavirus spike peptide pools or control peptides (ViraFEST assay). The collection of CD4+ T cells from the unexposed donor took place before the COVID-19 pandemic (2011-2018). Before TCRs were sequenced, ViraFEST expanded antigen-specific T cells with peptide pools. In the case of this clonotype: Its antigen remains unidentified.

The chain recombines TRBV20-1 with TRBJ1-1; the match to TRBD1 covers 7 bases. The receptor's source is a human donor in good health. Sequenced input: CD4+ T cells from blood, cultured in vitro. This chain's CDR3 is CSARERDRINTEAFF. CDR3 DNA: TGCAGTGCTAGAGAACGGGACAGAATAAACACTGAAGCTTTCTTT.